These T cell receptor beta chains were read from a single sample in a study of blood T cell repertoires in COVID-19. Assay: immunoSEQ multiplex PCR; the TCRdb copy retains only in-frame clones and omits some. The table includes 250,000 or so clones, roughly four fifths detected once. The sequenced sample was peripheral blood. These receptors all come from a man aged 45 to 65 with acute or convalescent COVID-19. The CDR3 runs from the conserved cysteine through the conserved F or W. The D gene is left open where the match is weak. Clone size is shown for a subset of rows, as once, few, many or a class of expanded clone.

d_call: -; v_call: TRBV12-3/TRBV12-4; clone_size: few; j_call: TRBJ1-2; cdr3_aa: CASSFYRNYGYTF; cdr3_nt: TGTGCCAGCAGTTTTTACAGAAACTATGGCTACACCTTC
d_call: -; v_call: TRBV5-1; clone_size: -; j_call: TRBJ1-5; cdr3_aa: CASSLTGNNQPQHF; cdr3_nt: TGCGCCAGTAGTCTTACAGGTAACAATCAGCCCCAGCATTTT
d_call: TRBD1; v_call: TRBV2; clone_size: -; j_call: TRBJ1-2; cdr3_aa: CASTRLGQGAGDTF; cdr3_nt: TGTGCCAGCACCCGTCTGGGACAGGGGGCTGGGGACACCTTC
d_call: -; v_call: TRBV27; clone_size: -; j_call: TRBJ1-5; cdr3_aa: CASSLSHNQPQHF; cdr3_nt: TGTGCCAGCAGTTTATCCCACAATCAGCCCCAGCATTTT
d_call: TRBD2; v_call: TRBV4-1; clone_size: few; j_call: TRBJ2-3; cdr3_aa: CASSPPMGRTSGRGDTQYF; cdr3_nt: TGCGCCAGCAGCCCTCCAATGGGGCGGACTAGCGGGAGGGGAGATACGCAGTATTTT
d_call: TRBD1; v_call: TRBV27; clone_size: -; j_call: TRBJ1-2; cdr3_aa: CASSSDGTGGGRGYTF; cdr3_nt: TGTGCCAGCAGTTCGGACGGGACAGGGGGCGGTAGGGGCTACACCTTC
d_call: -; v_call: TRBV1; clone_size: few; j_call: TRBJ1-2; cdr3_aa: CTSTLASYGYTF; cdr3_nt: TGCACCAGCACCCTGGCCAGCTATGGCTACACCTTC
d_call: TRBD2; v_call: TRBV7-3; clone_size: once; j_call: TRBJ2-2; cdr3_aa: CASSLTGTSRGGELFF; cdr3_nt: TGTGCCAGCAGCTTAACCGGGACTAGTAGGGGCGGGGAGCTGTTTTTT
d_call: -; v_call: TRBV30; clone_size: -; j_call: TRBJ1-6; cdr3_aa: CAWSVVGGSNSPLHF; cdr3_nt: TGTGCCTGGAGTGTAGTCGGGGGAAGTAATTCACCCCTCCACTTT
d_call: TRBD1; v_call: TRBV5-6; clone_size: few; j_call: TRBJ2-1; cdr3_aa: CASSATGQGYNEQFF; cdr3_nt: TGTGCCAGCAGCGCGACCGGACAGGGCTACAATGAGCAGTTCTTC
d_call: -; v_call: TRBV5-5; clone_size: -; j_call: TRBJ1-5; cdr3_aa: CASSIGHNRMSNQPQHF; cdr3_nt: TGTGCCAGCAGCATCGGACATAATCGAATGAGCAATCAGCCCCAGCATTTT
d_call: -; v_call: TRBV24-1; clone_size: -; j_call: TRBJ2-7; cdr3_aa: CATSDPGTQDYPHEQYF; cdr3_nt: TGTGCCACCAGTGACCCCGGGACACAAGATTACCCCCACGAGCAGTACTTC
d_call: -; v_call: TRBV4-1; clone_size: -; j_call: TRBJ1-5; cdr3_aa: CASSHIGENQPQHF; cdr3_nt: TGCGCCAGCAGCCATATCGGAGAGAATCAGCCCCAGCATTTT
d_call: -; v_call: TRBV3-1/TRBV3-2; clone_size: -; j_call: TRBJ1-2; cdr3_aa: CASSQGQNYGYTF; cdr3_nt: TGTGCCAGCAGCCAAGGGCAGAACTATGGCTACACCTTC
d_call: TRBD1; v_call: TRBV5-6; clone_size: -; j_call: TRBJ2-7; cdr3_aa: CASSSLGTGSYEQYF; cdr3_nt: TGTGCCAGCAGCTCCCTGGGGACAGGCTCCTACGAGCAGTACTTC
d_call: TRBD2; v_call: TRBV4-1; clone_size: -; j_call: TRBJ2-1; cdr3_aa: CASSQEGTRGWEQFF; cdr3_nt: TGCGCCAGCAGCCAAGAGGGGACTAGGGGGTGGGAGCAGTTCTTC
d_call: -; v_call: TRBV30; clone_size: -; j_call: TRBJ2-5; cdr3_aa: CAWSPGGFQETQYF; cdr3_nt: TGTGCCTGGAGTCCCGGGGGTTTTCAAGAGACCCAGTACTTC
d_call: -; v_call: TRBV29-1; clone_size: -; j_call: TRBJ1-2; cdr3_aa: CSVEDLQGAHYGYTF; cdr3_nt: TGCAGCGTTGAAGATCTTCAAGGGGCTCACTATGGCTACACCTTC
d_call: TRBD2; v_call: TRBV5-1; clone_size: -; j_call: TRBJ2-1; cdr3_aa: CASRLAGGRDEQFF; cdr3_nt: TGCGCCAGCAGACTAGCGGGAGGCCGGGATGAGCAGTTCTTC
d_call: -; v_call: TRBV28; clone_size: few; j_call: TRBJ1-2; cdr3_aa: CASSLPRAHYGYTF; cdr3_nt: TGTGCCAGCAGTTTGCCCAGGGCTCATTATGGCTACACCTTC
d_call: -; v_call: TRBV4-1; clone_size: once; j_call: TRBJ2-3; cdr3_aa: CASSQGIPGVSGTDTQYF; cdr3_nt: TGCGCCAGCAGCCAAGGGATCCCTGGTGTTAGCGGCACAGATACGCAGTATTTT
d_call: -; v_call: TRBV3-1/TRBV3-2; clone_size: -; j_call: TRBJ2-7; cdr3_aa: CASSQWTAEQYF; cdr3_nt: TGTGCCAGCAGCCAGTGGACAGCCGAGCAGTACTTC